This T cell receptor beta chain came from a study of blood T cell repertoires in COVID-19. Overall study context: Specimens from acute and convalescent COVID-19 originated in the United States, Italy and Spain. T cells, B-cell-depleted T cells, or PBMCs provided the cDNA or gDNA that served as material.

V lost 4 bases and J lost 5; bases outside the gene matches: 8. This CDR3 has 15 amino acids. Germline V lookup: CDR1 LGHNA, CDR2 YSLEER. How the authors handled the data: Estimation of nucleated cell counts relied on the amplification of reference gene primers. Generated by immunoSEQ multiplex PCR, the TCRdb table keeps only in-frame clones and is missing some. That table gives V, J and clone size, and the DNA gave D and trimming. The table includes around 280,000 clones, roughly 85% detected once. The sample consisted of PBMCs or T cells enriched from blood (not recorded which). V is TRBV4-3 and J is TRBJ2-1; 7 bases map to TRBD2. The source of this sequence is a middle-aged woman who had recovered from COVID-19. In DNA form, the CDR3 reads TGCGCCAGCAGCCGTCTAGCGGTAAATAACAATGAGCAGTTCTTC. Protein product: CASSRLAVNNNEQFF.